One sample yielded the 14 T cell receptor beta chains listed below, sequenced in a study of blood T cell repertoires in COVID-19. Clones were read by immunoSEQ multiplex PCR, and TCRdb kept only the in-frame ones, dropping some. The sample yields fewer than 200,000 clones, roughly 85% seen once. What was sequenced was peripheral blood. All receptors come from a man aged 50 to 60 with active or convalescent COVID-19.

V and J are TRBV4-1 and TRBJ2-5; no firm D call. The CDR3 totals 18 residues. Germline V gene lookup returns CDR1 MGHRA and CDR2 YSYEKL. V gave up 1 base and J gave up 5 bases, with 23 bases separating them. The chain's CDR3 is CASSQVSGTLPTWETQYF. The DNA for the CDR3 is TGCGCCAGCAGCCAAGTATCTGGCACATTACCGACATGGGAGACCCAGTACTTC.

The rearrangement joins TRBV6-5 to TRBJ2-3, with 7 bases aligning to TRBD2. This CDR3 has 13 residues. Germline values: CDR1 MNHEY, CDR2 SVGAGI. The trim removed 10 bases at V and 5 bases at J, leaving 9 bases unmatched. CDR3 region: CATRDPGGDTQYF. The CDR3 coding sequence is TGTGCCACCCGGGACCCGGGGGGAGATACGCAGTATTTT.

This CDR3 reads CASSLGQGDSPLHF. The CDR3 DNA sequence: TGTGCCAGCAGCTTGGGACAGGGAGATTCACCCCTCCACTTT. V and J are TRBV9 and TRBJ1-6; the match to TRBD1 covers 9 bases. The CDR3 length is 14 residues. Per the germline V gene, CDR1 is SGDLS and CDR2 is YYNGEE. V lost 4 bases and J lost 8; bases outside the gene matches: 4.

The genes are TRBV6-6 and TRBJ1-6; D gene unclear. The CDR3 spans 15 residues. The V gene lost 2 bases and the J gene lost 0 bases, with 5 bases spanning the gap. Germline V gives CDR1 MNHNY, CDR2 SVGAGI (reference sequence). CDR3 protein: CASSYESSYNSPLHF. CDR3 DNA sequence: TGTGCCAGCAGTTACGAGAGCTCCTATAATTCACCCCTCCACTTT.

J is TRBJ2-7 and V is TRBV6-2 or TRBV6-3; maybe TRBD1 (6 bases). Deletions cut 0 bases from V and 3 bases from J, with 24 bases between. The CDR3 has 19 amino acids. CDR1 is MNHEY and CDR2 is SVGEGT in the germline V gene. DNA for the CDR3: TGTGCCAGCAGTTACTCTTTGTTTGGGGGCGTAGGACCTCTCTACGAGCAGTACTTC. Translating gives CASSYSLFGGVGPLYEQYF.

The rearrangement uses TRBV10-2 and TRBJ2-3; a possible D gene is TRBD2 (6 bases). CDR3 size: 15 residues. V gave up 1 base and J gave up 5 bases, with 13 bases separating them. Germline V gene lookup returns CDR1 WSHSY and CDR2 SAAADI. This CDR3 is CASSEYRTKGDTQYF. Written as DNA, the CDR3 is TGCGCCAGCAGTGAGTATAGGACTAAGGGAGATACGCAGTATTTT.

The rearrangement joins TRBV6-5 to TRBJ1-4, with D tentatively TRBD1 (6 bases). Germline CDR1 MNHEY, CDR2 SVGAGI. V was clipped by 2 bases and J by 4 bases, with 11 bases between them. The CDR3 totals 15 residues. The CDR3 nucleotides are TGTGCCAGCAGTTACCTGACAGGAGTTAATGAAAAACTGTTTTTT. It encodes CASSYLTGVNEKLFF.

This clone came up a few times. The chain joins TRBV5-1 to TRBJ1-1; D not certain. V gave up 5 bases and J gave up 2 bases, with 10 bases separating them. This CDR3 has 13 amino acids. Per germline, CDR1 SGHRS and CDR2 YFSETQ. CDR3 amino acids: CASRSVTNTEAFF. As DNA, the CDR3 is TGCGCCAGCAGGTCCGTGACTAACACTGAAGCTTTCTTT.

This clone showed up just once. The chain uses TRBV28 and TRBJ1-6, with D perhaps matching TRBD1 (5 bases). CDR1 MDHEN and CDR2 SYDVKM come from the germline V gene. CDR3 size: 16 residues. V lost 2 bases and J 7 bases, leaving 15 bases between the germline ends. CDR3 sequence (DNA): TGTGCCAGCAGTTTACTACAGGTTCAGCGAAATTCACCCCTCCACTTT. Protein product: CASSLLQVQRNSPLHF.

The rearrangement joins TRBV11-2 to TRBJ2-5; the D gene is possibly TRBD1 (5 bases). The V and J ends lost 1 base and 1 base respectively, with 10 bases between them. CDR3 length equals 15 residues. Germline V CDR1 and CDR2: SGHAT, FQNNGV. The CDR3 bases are TGTGCCAGCAGCTTAGGTTCAGGGTTCCAAGAGACCCAGTACTTC. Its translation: CASSLGSGFQETQYF.

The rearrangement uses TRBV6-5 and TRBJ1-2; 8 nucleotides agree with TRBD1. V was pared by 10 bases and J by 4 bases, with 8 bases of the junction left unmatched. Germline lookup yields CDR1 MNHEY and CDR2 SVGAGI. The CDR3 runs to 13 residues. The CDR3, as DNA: TGTGCCACCAAAATGGGACAGGCCTATGGCTACACCTTC. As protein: CATKMGQAYGYTF.

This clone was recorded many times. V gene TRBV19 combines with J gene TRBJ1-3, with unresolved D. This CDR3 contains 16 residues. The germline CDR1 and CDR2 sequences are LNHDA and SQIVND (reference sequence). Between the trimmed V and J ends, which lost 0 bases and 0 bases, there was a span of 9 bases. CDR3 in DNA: TGTGCCAGTAGTATAGATCGGTCGAGCTCTGGAAACACCATATATTTT. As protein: CASSIDRSSSGNTIYF.

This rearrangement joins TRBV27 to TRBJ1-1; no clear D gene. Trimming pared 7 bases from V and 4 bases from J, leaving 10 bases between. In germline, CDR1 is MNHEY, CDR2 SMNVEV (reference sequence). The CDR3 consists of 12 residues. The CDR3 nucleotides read TGTGCCAGCATGGCCGGCGGCACTGAAGCTTTCTTT. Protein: CASMAGGTEAFF.

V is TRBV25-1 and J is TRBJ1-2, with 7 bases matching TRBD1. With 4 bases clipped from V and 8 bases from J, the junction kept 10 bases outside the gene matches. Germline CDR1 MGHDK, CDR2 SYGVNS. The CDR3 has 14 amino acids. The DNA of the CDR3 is TGTGCCAGCAGTGTCCCCGGGACAGTAACCGGCTACACCTTC. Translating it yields CASSVPGTVTGYTF.